This TCR beta chain stems from a study of blood T cell repertoires in COVID-19 (dated by TCRdb to 2018 to 2020). Notes on the research overall: Samples from collaborators originated in the United States, Italy and Spain and spanned both the acute and convalescent phases of COVID-19. The dataset comprised deeply sampled blood TCRbeta repertoires from subjects exposed to, actively infected with, or recovered from COVID-19. Where available, HLA class I and class II types were taken from metadata supplied by the sample provider and were not determined by assay-based typing. The repertoires were released in a freely available public database intended as a resource for research on the immune response to SARS-CoV-2. The prospective study material was composed of cDNA or gDNA derived from T cells, B-cell-depleted T cells, or PBMCs. Sample metadata almost always included a de-identified subject ID, COVID-19 status, age in years and sex. The samples were drawn from the first 160 participants of the ongoing ImmuneRACE study and from 950 to 1,500 subjects provided by 6 global collaborators. Here is what the overall study found, with its caveats: The quantity of clinical and demographic metadata differed by source and by participant and was supplied without curation.

Enrolling through a virtual design, the prospective study's participants ranged in age from about 18 to 89 years and lived across about two dozen United States geographic areas. Cohort assignment in the prospective study relied on participant-reported clinical history from a screening survey and a study questionnaire. Recovered participants in ImmuneRACE Cohort 3 were defined as having two consecutive negative NP/OP PCR tests, clearance from a healthcare professional, or resolution of symptoms. Each participant in the prospective study had whole blood, serum and a nasopharyngeal or oropharyngeal swab collected by mobile phlebotomists. Additional blood draws and questionnaires over an approximately two-month period could optionally be provided by prospective study participants. Before DNA extraction, prospective study blood samples were shipped either frozen or at room temperature. As concerns this clone: Its antigen specificity is not known. No much larger clonotype is one base removed from it; base qualities were not supplied.

TCRbeta CDR3 regions were amplified from genomic DNA using the immunoSEQ Assay, a bias-controlled multiplex PCR. In the source study's methods: The number of nucleated cells in each sample was estimated by amplification of reference gene primers within the assay. To quantify the absolute abundance of each unique TCRbeta CDR3 rearrangement, sequence reads were collapsed and filtered. For each sample, productive Simpson clonality was calculated by taking the square root of Simpson's diversity index across productive rearrangements. Imported from immuneACCESS, the table was reduced by TCRdb to in-frame sequences with V and J called. These copies leave out some clones; in studies compared against another copy, an unresolved V gene accounts for under half, and the cause of the remainder is not known. V, J and clone size are those of that table, while D and trimming were read from the DNA. The sample table lists about 220,000 clones, 70% to 85% of them with a count of one. 3% to 4% of the sample is taken by the ten largest.

V loses 3 bases at its end and J loses 6 bases; junction bases beyond the gene matches: 0. The germline V gene sets CDR1 to LGHNA and CDR2 to YNFKEQ. From the cysteine up to the phenylalanine, the CDR3 has a length of 15 residues. This entry keeps only the CDR3 DNA: 45 bases, framed from base 1. Recombination joined TRBV4-2 with TRBJ2-1; the central 15 bases match TRBD2. The sample consisted of PBMCs or T cells enriched from blood (not recorded which). The clonotype comes from a woman aged 55-69 years who had recovered from COVID-19. The CDR3 has the sequence CASSQGLAGGNEQFF. The base sequence is TGTGCCAGCAGCCAGGGACTAGCGGGGGGCAATGAGCAGTTCTTC.